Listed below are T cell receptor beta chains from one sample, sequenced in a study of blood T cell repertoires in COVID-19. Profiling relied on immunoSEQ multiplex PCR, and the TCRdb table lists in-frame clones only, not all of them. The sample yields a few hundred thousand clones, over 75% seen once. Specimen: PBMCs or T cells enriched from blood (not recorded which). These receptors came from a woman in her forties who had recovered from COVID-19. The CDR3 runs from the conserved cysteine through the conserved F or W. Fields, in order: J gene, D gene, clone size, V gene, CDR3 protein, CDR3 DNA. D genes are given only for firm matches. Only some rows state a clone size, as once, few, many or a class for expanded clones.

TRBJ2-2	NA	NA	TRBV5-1	CASSWGGLLNTRELFF	TGCGCCAGCAGCTGGGGGGGCCTCCTGAACACCAGGGAGCTGTTTTTT
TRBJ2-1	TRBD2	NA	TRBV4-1	CASSQESGRAWEQFF	TGCGCCAGCAGCCAAGAAAGCGGGAGGGCCTGGGAGCAGTTCTTC
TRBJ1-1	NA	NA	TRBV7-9	CAPGGDTEAFF	TGTGCCCCCGGGGGGGACACTGAAGCTTTCTTT
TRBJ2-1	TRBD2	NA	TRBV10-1	CASSGGYNEQFF	TGCGCCAGCAGCGGGGGGTACAATGAGCAGTTCTTC
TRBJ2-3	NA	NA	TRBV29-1	CSVEDRGGGTDTQYF	TGCAGCGTTGAAGATCGCGGAGGGGGCACAGATACGCAGTATTTT
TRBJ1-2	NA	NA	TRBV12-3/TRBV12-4	CASSPHVNYGYTF	TGTGCCAGCAGTCCACACGTAAACTATGGCTACACCTTC
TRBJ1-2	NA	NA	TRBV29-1	CSALEGGLGYTF	TGCAGCGCCTTGGAGGGTGGGCTTGGCTACACCTTC
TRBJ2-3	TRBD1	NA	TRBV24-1	CATSELKGASTDTQYF	TGTGCCACCAGTGAGTTGAAGGGGGCGAGCACAGATACGCAGTATTTT
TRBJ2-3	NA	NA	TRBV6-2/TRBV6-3	CASSYSGGITDTQYF	TGTGCCAGCAGTTACTCGGGCGGGATCACAGATACGCAGTATTTT
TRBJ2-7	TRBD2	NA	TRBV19	CASSVAGGPYEQYF	TGTGCCAGTAGTGTAGCGGGAGGGCCCTACGAGCAGTACTTC
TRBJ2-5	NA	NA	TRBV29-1	CSVLATGKQETQYF	TGCAGCGTGCTTGCGACAGGCAAACAAGAGACCCAGTACTTC
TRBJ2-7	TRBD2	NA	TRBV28	CASSLWSGSSYEQYF	TGTGCCAGCAGTTTATGGAGCGGGAGCTCCTACGAGCAGTACTTC
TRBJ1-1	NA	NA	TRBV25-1	CASSGQTNTEAFF	TGTGCCAGTTCAGGACAGACTAACACTGAAGCTTTCTTT
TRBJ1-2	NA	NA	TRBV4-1	CASSLEGLGYGYTF	TGCGCCAGCAGCCTGGAGGGTCTCGGCTATGGCTACACCTTC
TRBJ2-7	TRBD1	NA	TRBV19	CASSRDSSYEQYF	TGTGCCAGTAGTCGGGACAGCTCCTACGAGCAGTACTTC
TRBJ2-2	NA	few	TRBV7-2	CASSFTGSTGELFF	TGTGCCAGCAGCTTTACAGGGAGCACCGGGGAGCTGTTTTTT
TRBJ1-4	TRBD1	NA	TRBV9	CASSVGERQGLTNEKLFF	TGTGCCAGCAGCGTAGGGGAGCGACAGGGTTTAACTAATGAAAAACTGTTTTTT
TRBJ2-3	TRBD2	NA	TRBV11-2	CASSPLAGTDTQYF	TGTGCCAGCAGCCCGCTAGCGGGCACAGATACGCAGTATTTT
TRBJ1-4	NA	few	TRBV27	CASSPRWQGVEKLFF	TGTGCCAGCAGTCCTAGGTGGCAGGGTGTTGAAAAACTGTTTTTT
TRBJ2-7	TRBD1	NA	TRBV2	CASRSGQITYEQYF	TGTGCCAGCCGGTCGGGACAGATCACCTACGAGCAGTACTTC
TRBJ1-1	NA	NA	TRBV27	CASSLLRAGRAEAFF	TGTGCCAGCAGTTTACTGCGGGCGGGCAGAGCTGAAGCTTTCTTT
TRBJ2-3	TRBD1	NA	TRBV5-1	CASSVTGQGPYTQYF	TGCGCCAGCAGCGTAACTGGACAGGGACCATATACGCAGTATTTT
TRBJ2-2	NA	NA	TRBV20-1	CSASLRGDTGELFF	TGCAGTGCTAGTTTGAGAGGTGACACCGGGGAGCTGTTTTTT
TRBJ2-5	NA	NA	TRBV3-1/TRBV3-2	CASSHRRDQETQYF	TGTGCCAGCAGCCATAGGCGGGACCAAGAGACCCAGTACTTC
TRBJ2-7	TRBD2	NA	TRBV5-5	CASSLDPGLAGTYEQYF	TGTGCCAGCAGCTTGGACCCAGGACTAGCGGGGACCTACGAGCAGTACTTC
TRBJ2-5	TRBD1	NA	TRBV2	CASSVDRGDVAQYF	TGTGCCAGCAGTGTTGACAGGGGTGACGTCGCCCAGTACTTC
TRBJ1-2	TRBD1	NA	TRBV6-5	CASKQGGYGYTF	TGTGCCAGCAAGCAGGGGGGCTATGGCTACACCTTC
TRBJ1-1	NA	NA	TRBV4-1	CASSQNEGLNTEAFF	TGCGCCAGCAGCCAAAATGAGGGTTTGAATACTGAAGCTTTCTTT
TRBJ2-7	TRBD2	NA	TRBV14	CASSPIGTSGSYEQYF	TGTGCCAGCAGCCCAATAGGGACTAGCGGGAGCTACGAGCAGTACTTC
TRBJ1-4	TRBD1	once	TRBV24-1	CAVAEGAFNEKLFF	TGTGCCGTCGCCGAGGGGGCCTTTAATGAAAAACTGTTTTTT
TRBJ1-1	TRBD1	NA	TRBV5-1	CASSLGQGKTEAFF	TGCGCCAGCAGCTTGGGACAGGGGAAGACTGAAGCTTTCTTT
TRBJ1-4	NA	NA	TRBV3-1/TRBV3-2	CASSQGATNEKLFF	TGTGCCAGCAGCCAAGGAGCGACTAATGAAAAACTGTTTTTT
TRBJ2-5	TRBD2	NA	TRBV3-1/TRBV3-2	CASSQSLSTSGHLAETQYF	TGTGCCAGCAGCCAATCGCTCTCGACTAGCGGCCACCTCGCGGAGACCCAGTACTTC
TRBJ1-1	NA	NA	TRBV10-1	CASSVGVGTEAFF	TGCGCCAGCAGTGTGGGAGTAGGGACTGAAGCTTTCTTT
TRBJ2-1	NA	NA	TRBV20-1	CSAREYNEQFF	TGCAGTGCGAGGGAGTACAATGAGCAGTTCTTC
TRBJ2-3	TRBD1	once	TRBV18	CASSPWTGPTDTQYF	TGTGCCAGCTCACCGTGGACAGGGCCCACAGATACGCAGTATTTT
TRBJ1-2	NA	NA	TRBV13	CATGGAGVYGYTF	TGTGCTACCGGCGGGGCGGGAGTCTATGGCTACACCTTC
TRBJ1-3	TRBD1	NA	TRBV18	CASSPRVSGGYGNTIYF	TGTGCCAGCTCACCACGTGTCTCAGGGGGATATGGAAACACCATATATTTT
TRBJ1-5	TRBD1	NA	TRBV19	CASKIGQGINQPQHF	TGTGCCAGTAAAATTGGACAGGGGATCAATCAGCCCCAGCATTTT
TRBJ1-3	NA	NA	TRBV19	CASSVAKYSGNTIYF	TGTGCCAGTAGTGTGGCAAAATACTCTGGAAACACCATATATTTT
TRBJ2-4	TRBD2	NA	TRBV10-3	CANQGARPSGRIPKNIQYF	TGTGCCAATCAGGGGGCTCGGCCTAGCGGGAGAATACCGAAAAACATTCAGTACTTC
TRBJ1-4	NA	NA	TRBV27	CASSSQQAEKLFF	TGTGCCAGCAGTTCACAACAGGCTGAAAAACTGTTTTTT
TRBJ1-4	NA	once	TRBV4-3	CASSQEITGIDEKLFF	TGCGCCAGCAGCCAAGAGATAACAGGGATAGATGAAAAACTGTTTTTT
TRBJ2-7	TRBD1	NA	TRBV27	CASSLKAGGNGRSSYEQYF	TGTGCCAGCAGTTTAAAGGCAGGGGGAAACGGCCGAAGCTCCTACGAGCAGTACTTC
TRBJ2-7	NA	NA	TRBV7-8	CASGYSAYEQYF	TGTGCCAGCGGATACAGTGCCTACGAGCAGTACTTC
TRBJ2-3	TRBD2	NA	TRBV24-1	CATSLKLGLAGSTDTQYF	TGTGCCACCAGTCTTAAGCTGGGACTAGCGGGTTCTACAGATACGCAGTATTTT
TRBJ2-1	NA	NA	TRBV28	CASSFTLDYEQFF	TGTGCCAGCAGTTTTACACTAGATTATGAGCAGTTCTTC
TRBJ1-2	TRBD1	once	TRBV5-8	CASSPGTGYGYTF	TGTGCCAGCAGCCCCGGGACAGGCTATGGCTACACCTTC
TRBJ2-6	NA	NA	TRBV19	CASRRSGANVLTF	TGTGCCAGCAGGCGCTCTGGGGCCAACGTCCTGACTTTC
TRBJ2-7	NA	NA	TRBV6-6	CASSYTDRDTTYEQYF	TGTGCCAGCAGTTACACGGACCGGGACACCACCTACGAGCAGTACTTC
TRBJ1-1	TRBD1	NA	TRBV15	CATSKGTASEAFF	TGTGCCACCAGCAAGGGGACAGCGAGCGAAGCTTTCTTT
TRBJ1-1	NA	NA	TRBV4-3	CASGGLDTEAFF	TGCGCCAGCGGGGGGTTGGACACTGAAGCTTTCTTT
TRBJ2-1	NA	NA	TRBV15	CATSRVFGLDLYNEQFF	TGTGCCACCAGCAGAGTTTTCGGTCTAGATCTCTACAATGAGCAGTTCTTC
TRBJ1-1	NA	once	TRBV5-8	CASSSSGTPGGTEAFF	TGTGCCAGCAGCTCGTCGGGTACCCCCGGCGGCACTGAAGCTTTCTTT